This TCR beta chain is drawn from a study of blood T cell repertoires in COVID-19. Turning to the study itself: The analysed material was cDNA or gDNA that came from T cells, B-cell-depleted T cells, or PBMCs.

Measured with immunoSEQ multiplex PCR; TCRdb has only the in-frame clones, and not every one. This table has roughly 80,000 clones, around 78% appearing once. Germline V CDR1 and CDR2: MDHEN, SYDVKM. V was clipped by 2 bases and J by 7 bases; unmatched bases: 10. CDR3 length: 16 amino acids. The origin of this receptor is a human donor in a cohort sampled during active COVID-19. The sequenced sample consisted of peripheral blood. The chain uses TRBV28 and TRBJ1-5, with TRBD1 identical over 8 bases. The CDR3 sequence is CASSLHQDRGYQPQHF. CDR3 coding DNA: TGTGCCAGCAGTTTACATCAAGACAGGGGATACCAGCCCCAGCATTTT.